The sequence of this TCR beta chain was determined in a study of response to subunit inactivated influenza vaccine. CDR1 is LGHNA and CDR2 is YSLEER in the germline V gene. The V end was cut by 0 bases, the J end by 7 bases, with 10 bases between. The CDR3 loop spans 13 amino acids. TCRdb re-derived calls from the RT-PCR reads in MiXCR, one entry per CDR3 protein. There are about 540,000 distinct CDR3 sequences in the sample; around 15% occur only once, and 11% lies in the top ten. This clonotype was obtained from a man over 45 who received an inactivated influenza vaccine. The gene calls are TRBV4-3 and TRBJ2-7, with D possibly TRBD1 on 6 matching bases. Sequenced here: PBMCs from blood, sampled 11 to 12 days after vaccination. The CDR3 nucleotides read TGCGCCAGCAGCCAAGAGACGGGACATGAGCAGTACTTC. Amino acids: CASSQETGHEQYF.